These T cell receptor beta chains were read from a single sample in a study of blood T cell repertoires in COVID-19. Clones were read by immunoSEQ multiplex PCR, and TCRdb kept only the in-frame ones, dropping some. The profile shows over 300,000 clones, around 89% of them singletons. The sample consisted of peripheral blood. Source of these receptors: a man between 18 and 29 years old with active or convalescent COVID-19. Each CDR3 is given with its conserved first and last residue. A D gene is named only where the DNA matches it firmly. Not all rows give a size; the values are once, few, many and, for expanded clones, a class.

V	D	J	size	CDR3	DNA
TRBV29-1	TRBD2	TRBJ2-3	-	CSVTSGTGGTQYF	TGCAGCGTTACTAGCGGGACGGGGGGTACGCAGTATTTT
TRBV7-2	-	TRBJ2-7	once	CASSLGGTQVYEQYF	TGTGCCAGCAGCTTAGGCGGGACGCAAGTCTACGAGCAGTACTTC
TRBV7-9	TRBD1	TRBJ1-6	once	CASSLGTGHSPLHF	TGTGCCAGCAGCTTAGGGACAGGGCATTCACCCCTCCACTTT
TRBV4-1	TRBD1	TRBJ1-5	-	CASSPGTGSYQPQHF	TGCGCCAGCAGTCCAGGGACAGGGTCGTATCAGCCCCAGCATTTT
TRBV28	TRBD1	TRBJ1-4	once	CASSSNQGAADEKLFF	TGTGCCAGCAGTTCGAATCAGGGGGCTGCGGATGAAAAACTGTTTTTT
TRBV6-5	TRBD1	TRBJ2-7	-	CASRPIPDRVYEQYF	TGTGCCAGCAGGCCGATTCCGGACAGGGTATACGAGCAGTACTTC
TRBV6-5	-	TRBJ1-6	once	CASSFRTVNSPLHF	TGTGCCAGCAGTTTCCGGACAGTTAATTCACCCCTCCACTTT
TRBV4-1	-	TRBJ2-7	-	CASSQDGQGLPGYEQYF	TGCGCCAGCAGCCAAGATGGTCAGGGGCTTCCGGGCTACGAGCAGTACTTC
TRBV5-1	-	TRBJ2-5	once	CASSLMQGHRETQYF	TGCGCCAGCAGCTTGATGCAGGGGCACCGAGAGACCCAGTACTTC
TRBV4-1	TRBD1	TRBJ1-5	-	CASSNQEGAGWNQPQHF	TGCGCCAGCAGCAATCAGGAGGGGGCGGGGTGGAATCAGCCCCAGCATTTT
TRBV10-3	TRBD1	TRBJ1-5	-	CAISDPRPGQAHQPQHF	TGTGCCATCAGTGACCCCCGTCCCGGACAGGCCCATCAGCCCCAGCATTTT
TRBV2	TRBD1	TRBJ1-2	-	CASNRDRGLGGYTF	TGTGCGAGCAACCGAGACAGGGGGCTGGGTGGCTACACCTTC
TRBV9	TRBD2	TRBJ2-3	-	CASSVGQLAGGPSTDTQYF	TGTGCCAGCAGCGTAGGCCAACTAGCGGGGGGACCCAGCACAGATACGCAGTATTTT
TRBV18	TRBD2	TRBJ2-2	-	CASSPPKRGTGELFF	TGTGCCAGCTCACCACCTAAGCGGGGGACCGGGGAGCTGTTTTTT
TRBV5-1	-	TRBJ2-3	-	CASAGSLSTDTQYF	TGCGCCAGCGCGGGGAGCCTCAGCACAGATACGCAGTATTTT
TRBV10-1	TRBD1	TRBJ2-7	few	CASRGTGGYEQYF	TGCGCCAGCAGAGGGACAGGGGGCTACGAGCAGTACTTC
TRBV7-9	-	TRBJ2-1	-	CASGAVRGYNEQFF	TGTGCCAGCGGTGCCGTCCGGGGCTACAATGAGCAGTTCTTC
TRBV27	TRBD1	TRBJ1-5	-	CASRKTGGKSNQPQHF	TGTGCCAGCCGTAAGACAGGGGGCAAAAGCAATCAGCCCCAGCATTTT
TRBV11-2	-	TRBJ2-2	-	CASSFTNTGELFF	TGTGCCAGCAGCTTTACGAACACCGGGGAGCTGTTTTTT
TRBV27	TRBD1	TRBJ1-5	-	CASSRQGSNQPQHF	TGTGCCAGCAGTCGACAGGGTAGCAATCAGCCCCAGCATTTT
TRBV7-3	-	TRBJ2-3	once	CASSHGSRGASADTQYF	TGTGCCAGCAGCCACGGCTCCAGGGGGGCGTCCGCAGATACGCAGTATTTT
TRBV15	-	TRBJ1-2	-	CATSTGTWRGGYTF	TGTGCCACCAGCACGGGGACCTGGCGGGGCGGCTACACCTTC
TRBV6-5	TRBD1	TRBJ1-1	-	CASSPWDSVNTEAFF	TGTGCCAGCAGTCCCTGGGACAGCGTGAACACTGAAGCTTTCTTT
TRBV28	TRBD2	TRBJ2-3	-	CASSLSGGNTQYF	TGTGCCAGCAGTTTATCGGGGGGTAATACGCAGTATTTT
TRBV28	-	TRBJ2-3	-	CASSSSLDTQYF	TGTGCCAGCAGTTCCTCCTTGGATACGCAGTATTTT
TRBV28	-	TRBJ1-5	-	CASSLGWGRPNQPQHF	TGTGCCAGCAGTTTGGGCTGGGGCCGACCCAATCAGCCCCAGCATTTT
TRBV7-2	-	TRBJ2-4	-	CASSQGQNIQYF	TGTGCCAGCAGCCAGGGTCAGAACATTCAGTACTTC
TRBV28	-	TRBJ1-4	-	CASSLVGAGEKLFF	TGTGCCAGCAGTTTAGTAGGGGCGGGGGAAAAACTGTTTTTT
TRBV3-1/TRBV3-2	TRBD2	TRBJ2-7	-	CASSLNRAGSGGSEQYF	TGTGCCAGCAGCCTCAATAGGGCGGGTAGCGGGGGAAGCGAGCAGTACTTC
TRBV18	-	TRBJ1-1	-	CASSPGGGGALVGAFF	TGTGCCAGCTCACCAGGGGGTGGAGGGGCTCTCGTCGGAGCTTTCTTT
TRBV6-5	-	TRBJ1-4	-	CASMIRGGKLFF	TGTGCCAGCATGATACGAGGCGGAAAACTGTTTTTT
TRBV28	TRBD2	TRBJ2-1	-	CASSRLGTRSDNEQFF	TGTGCCAGCAGCCGCCTCGGGACTAGGAGCGACAATGAGCAGTTCTTC
TRBV7-2	-	TRBJ2-5	-	CASSLGMQGRKQETQYF	TGTGCCAGCAGCTTAGGGATGCAGGGAAGGAAACAAGAGACCCAGTACTTC
TRBV7-2	TRBD1	TRBJ1-5	once	CASSLVRGAGGNQPQHF	TGTGCCAGCAGCTTAGTTCGCGGGGCAGGGGGAAATCAGCCCCAGCATTTT
TRBV11-1	-	TRBJ1-2	-	CASSNGEGVDYGYTF	TGTGCCAGCAGCAACGGGGAGGGGGTAGACTATGGCTACACCTTC
TRBV6-5	TRBD1	TRBJ2-5	-	CASSRGETQYF	TGTGCCAGCAGCAGGGGGGAGACCCAGTACTTC
TRBV11-2	-	TRBJ1-5	-	CASSLVRDGSSQHF	TGTGCCAGCAGCTTAGTGCGGGACGGCTCATCCCAGCATTTT
TRBV28	-	TRBJ2-7	-	CASSSLLEQYF	TGTGCCAGCAGTTCCCTATTGGAGCAGTACTTC
TRBV6-2/TRBV6-3	-	TRBJ1-1	-	CASSYVSEAEAFF	TGTGCCAGCAGTTACGTCTCAGAGGCTGAAGCTTTCTTT
TRBV9	TRBD2	TRBJ2-1	-	CASSALAGGDNEQFF	TGTGCCAGCAGCGCACTAGCGGGAGGAGACAATGAGCAGTTCTTC
TRBV24-1	TRBD1	TRBJ1-5	-	CATSTPKGAGGFSNQPQHF	TGTGCCACCAGTACCCCGAAGGGGGCGGGGGGATTTAGCAATCAGCCCCAGCATTTT